Shown below are 9 T cell receptor beta chains from a single sample sequenced in a study of T cells after yellow fever vaccination (dated by TCRdb to the late 2010s). The sample's treatment or condition label, decoded: live attenuated yellow fever vaccine strain. The method behind the library was 5' RACE. The sequencing machine was an Illumina HiSeq 2500. In-frame beta chains were kept once TCRdb had trimmed the public reads at Q25 with fastp and called clones with MiXCR. Duplicate CDR3 protein sequences are folded into a single record with the most common DNA and genes. The sample table holds 250,000 to 300,000 distinct CDR3 sequences, of which 10% to 15% were seen once. The ten largest make up 0.4% to 0.55% of the sample. The specimen comprised CD4+ T cells sorted from PBMCs, sampled 45 days after the yellow fever booster vaccination. The receptors come from a young man who received the YFV17D yellow fever vaccine.

This clonotype showed up just a few times. The chain joins TRBV5-1 to TRBJ2-1; no clear D gene. The CDR3 consists of 15 residues. Germline V gene sequence: CDR1 SGHRS, CDR2 YFSETQ. Trimming took off 0 bases at V and 7 bases at J, with 14 bases between the two ends. The DNA for the CDR3 is TGCGCCAGCAGCTTGGACCTAGGCATCGTAAATGAGCAGTTCTTC. It codes for CASSLDLGIVNEQFF.

This clonotype was counted only a few times. The chain is built from TRBV5-1 and TRBJ2-6; unclear D gene. The germline V gene has CDR1 SGHRS and CDR2 YFSETQ. Trimming stripped 0 bases from V and 0 bases from J, with 4 bases between. The CDR3 sequence is 15 residues long. The CDR3 region has the DNA TGCGCCAGCAGCTTGGGGGACTCTGGGGCCAACGTCCTGACTTTC. Amino acid sequence: CASSLGDSGANVLTF.

J is TRBJ2-7 and V is TRBV20-1; D tentatively reads TRBD1 or TRBD2 (5 bases each). V was shortened by 4 bases and J by 3 bases, with 16 bases between the two germline ends. The CDR3 is 14 residues long. Germline V gives CDR1 DFQATT, CDR2 SNEGSKA (reference sequence). CDR3 coding DNA: TGCAGTGCTACAGTCCCGGGACCCGGCTACGAGCAGTACTTC. This sequence encodes CSATVPGPGYEQYF.

The V and J genes are TRBV20-1 and TRBJ2-7; D unclear. The V and J ends lost 0 bases and 0 bases respectively, with 12 bases between them. The CDR3 is 15 residues long. Germline CDR1 DFQATT, CDR2 SNEGSKA (reference sequence). The CDR3 region is CSARDEGHLSYEQYF. The CDR3 region has the DNA TGCAGTGCTAGAGATGAAGGGCATCTCTCCTACGAGCAGTACTTC.

This clonotype turned up a few times. The chain links TRBV6-4 to TRBJ1-5; 9 nucleotides align to TRBD1. CDR3 length: 15 amino acids. V was clipped by 8 bases and J by 3 bases; unmatched bases: 8. Looked up from germline, CDR1 is MRHNA and CDR2 is SNTAGT. CDR3 DNA sequence: TGTGCCAGCGGGGACAGGGAGTGGGACAATCAGCCCCAGCATTTT. Translating gives CASGDREWDNQPQHF.

CDR3 protein: CASSSLGRGYNEQFF. The CDR3 nucleotides are TGTGCCAGCAGCTCCCTCGGGAGAGGGTACAATGAGCAGTTCTTC. The chain carries TRBV7-2 and TRBJ2-1, with a weak D call TRBD2 (6 bases). The CDR3 runs to 15 residues. The ends were cut back, 4 bases at V and 4 bases at J, with 14 bases in the middle. Germline V gene lookup returns CDR1 SGHTA and CDR2 FQGNSA.

This clonotype has only a few counts. This chain connects TRBV12-3 or TRBV12-4 to TRBJ2-5; 9 bases agree with TRBD2. Unmatched junction bases numbered 14, after V lost 5 bases and J lost 4 bases. The CDR3 contains 17 residues. For the CDR3, the DNA is TGTGCCAGCAGTACAGGGGCTGCTAGCGGGACTCGAGAGACCCAGTACTTC. Protein sequence: CASSTGAASGTRETQYF.

V is TRBV9 and J is TRBJ2-7; either TRBD1 or TRBD2 may fit D (5 bases each). In germline, CDR1 is SGDLS, CDR2 YYNGEE. The CDR3 extends over 15 amino acids. V lost 0 bases and J 2 bases, leaving 12 bases between the germline ends. The CDR3 DNA sequence: TGTGCCAGCAGCGTAGGAAGCGAGGGGACCTACGAGCAGTACTTC. Its protein product is CASSVGSEGTYEQYF.

This clonotype was observed a few times. The rearrangement links TRBV15 to TRBJ2-1; 9 bases match TRBD1. The V gene end was trimmed by 1 base and the J gene end by 8 bases; junction bases not matched to a gene: 9. This CDR3 is 16 amino acids long. Germline V gives CDR1 LNHNV, CDR2 YYDKDF (reference sequence). CDR3 region: CATSRVTGGLVDEQFF. The DNA for the CDR3 is TGTGCCACCAGCAGAGTTACAGGGGGCCTGGTGGATGAGCAGTTCTTC. The variable domain in full, with the rest retrieved from reference TRBV15 and TRBJ2-1, is DAMVIQNPRYQVTQFGKPVTLSCSQTLNHNVMYWYQQKSSQAPKLLFHYYDKDFNNEADTPDNFQSRRPNTSFCFLDIRSPGLGDTAMYLCATSRVTGGLVDEQFFGPGTRLTVL.